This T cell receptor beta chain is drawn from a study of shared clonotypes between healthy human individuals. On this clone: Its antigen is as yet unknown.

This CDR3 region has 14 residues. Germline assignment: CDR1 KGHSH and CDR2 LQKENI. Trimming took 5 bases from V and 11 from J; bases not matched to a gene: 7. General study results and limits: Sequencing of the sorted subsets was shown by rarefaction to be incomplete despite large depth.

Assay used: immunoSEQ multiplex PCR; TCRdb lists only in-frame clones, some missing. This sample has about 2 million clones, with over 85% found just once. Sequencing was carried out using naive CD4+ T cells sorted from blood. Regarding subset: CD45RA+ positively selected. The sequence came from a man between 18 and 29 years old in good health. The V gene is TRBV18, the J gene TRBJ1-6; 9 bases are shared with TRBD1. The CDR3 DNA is TGTGCCAGCTCAGCCGGGACAGGGTTCCCACCCCTCCACTTT. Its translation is CASSAGTGFPPLHF.